This T cell receptor beta chain was sequenced in a study of blood T cells in healthy people across ages. Germline-derived CDR1 and CDR2 are SGHTA and FQGNSA. V lost 7 bases, J lost 5 bases, and 11 bases lay in between. The CDR3 is 12 amino acids. A second 7 to 11 cycle PCR used barcoded and J-beta primers. MiXCR, applied by TCRdb to the 5' RACE reads, yields one record per CDR3 protein. The repertoire includes 1.5 million to 2 million distinct CDR3 sequences, roughly 50% of them detected once, and approximately 2.1% sits in the top ten. Every sample yielded at least 7 million isolated PBMCs. The study, taken as a whole, reports: There were more naive CD4+ cells and higher diversity in long-lived donors than in aged donors. Any conclusive comparison of naive versus antigen-experienced cells was prevented by using unsorted PBMCs. Older age went with lower TCR beta diversity per million T cells, in a roughly linear way.

A remark on this clonotype: Its target is unknown.

The sequencing sample was made of blood. The receptor was derived from a middle-aged woman in good health. V gene TRBV7-2 combines with J gene TRBJ2-5; D gene ambiguous. The CDR3 sequence is CASTSRLETQYF. CDR3 bases: TGTGCCAGCACCTCTCGGTTGGAGACCCAGTACTTC.